This TCR beta chain originates from a study of Ad26.COV2.S vaccination and SARS-CoV-2 variants. Study overall: Intramuscular Ad26.COV2.S doses were given once or twice, 56 days apart.

Treatment in this sample: 15 to 20 received Ad26.COV2.S at low or high dose, single or two shots; about 5 received placebo; per-sample allocation not given. Day 63 following the first vaccine or placebo injection was when the samples were taken. Donation was by an adult aged 18-55 years who was in Boston. V was cut by 4 bases and J by 0 bases, with 9 bases left in between. The CDR3 has 15 residues. Germline V gives CDR1 SNHLY, CDR2 FYNNEI. Method: immunoSEQ multiplex PCR; TCRdb's copy keeps in-frame clones and lacks some. Found here are roughly 250,000 clones, roughly 85% of them singletons; the top ten hold less than 3.5%.

This sequence was found in a person aged 18 to 59 who received the Ad26.COV2.S COVID-19 vaccine or a placebo. Material: peripheral blood, obtained in a trial of Ad26.COV2.S vaccine versus placebo. The rearrangement joins TRBV2 to TRBJ1-4; D remains ambiguous. The CDR3 loop is CASSVQRPTNEKLFF. The CDR3 nucleotides are TGTGCCAGCAGTGTACAGAGACCAACTAATGAAAAACTGTTTTTT.